These 23 T cell receptor beta chains were all obtained from the same sample, sequenced in a study of blood T cell repertoires in COVID-19. The table came from immunoSEQ multiplex PCR; TCRdb's copy has only in-frame clones and leaves some out. The table includes hundreds of thousands of clones, roughly 80% detected once. The sample was peripheral blood. Receptors were obtained from a woman at least 80 years old with active or convalescent COVID-19.

This clone appeared a single time. This chain's CDR3 is CASSLVLQGPTGELFF. The CDR3 nucleotides read TGTGCCAGCAGCTTGGTCTTACAGGGACCCACCGGGGAGCTGTTTTTT. The chain recombines TRBV5-4 with TRBJ2-2; D perhaps matches TRBD1 (6 bases). Germline assignment: CDR1 SGHNT and CDR2 YYREEE (reference sequence). The V and J ends lost 0 bases and 4 bases respectively, with 13 bases between them. The CDR3 contains 16 residues.

The rearrangement joins TRBV11-2 to TRBJ1-2; 9 bases align to TRBD1. The V gene end was trimmed by 3 bases and the J gene end by 8 bases; junction bases not matched to a gene: 10. This CDR3 is 15 amino acids long. Looked up from germline, CDR1 is SGHAT and CDR2 is FQNNGV. The CDR3 protein is CASSLSGQGRGGYTF. The CDR3 bases are TGTGCCAGCAGCTTGTCGGGACAGGGACGCGGGGGCTACACCTTC. The variable domain in full, completed from reference TRBV11-2 and TRBJ1-2, reads EAGVAQSPRYKIIEKRQSVAFWCNPISGHATLYWYQQILGQGPKLLIQFQNNGVVDDSQLPKDRFSAERLKGVDSTLKIQPAKLEDSAVYLCASSLSGQGRGGYTFGSGTRLTVV.

The chain links TRBV10-2 to TRBJ2-2; D is possibly TRBD1 (6 bases). The CDR3 runs to 15 residues. Per germline, CDR1 WSHSY and CDR2 SAAADI. V lost 7 bases, J lost 7 bases, and 19 bases lay in between. The CDR3 here is CASIKTGGPGGELFF. The CDR3 DNA sequence: TGCGCCAGCATTAAGACAGGCGGGCCGGGCGGGGAGCTGTTTTTT.

Worth noting for this clone: No conserved phenylalanine or tryptophan ends this CDR3, so it is likely a read error. The limits of the CDR3 on the DNA are not certain, so only TCRdb's listed CDR3 is given. This chain joins TRBV2 and TRBJ1-1; the table's D call of TRBD1 was not tested on the DNA. From its first to its last residue, the CDR3 has 12 amino acids. The germline V gene encodes CDR1 SNHLY and CDR2 FYNNEI. CDR3: CASSDRDRVVLY.

The chain recombines TRBV3-1 (or the pseudogene TRBV3-2) with TRBJ2-1, with TRBD2 matching 10 bases. There are 17 residues in the CDR3. In germline, CDR1 is LGHDT, CDR2 YNNKEL (reference sequence). J gave up 0 bases and V 4 bases, and 6 bases lay outside the gene matches. The CDR3 sequence is CASSRTGLAVSYNEQFF. The CDR3 DNA reads as TGTGCCAGCAGCCGAACCGGACTAGCGGTCTCCTACAATGAGCAGTTCTTC.

The J gene is TRBJ1-3, the V gene TRBV7-2; 9 nucleotides line up with TRBD1. The germline CDR1 and CDR2 sequences are SGHTA and FQGNSA. The CDR3 has 14 amino acids. V was clipped by 5 bases and J by 2 bases; unmatched bases: 1. CDR3 residues: CASSRDRAGNTIYF. For the CDR3, the DNA is TGTGCCAGCAGCCGGGACAGGGCTGGAAACACCATATATTTT.

This clone was seen just once. The V gene is TRBV5-1, the J gene TRBJ2-6, with 7 nucleotides matching TRBD1. The length of the CDR3 is 18 residues. With 0 bases clipped from V and 0 bases from J, the junction kept 6 bases outside the gene matches. The germline CDR1 and CDR2 sequences are SGHRS and YFSETQ. CDR3 DNA sequence: TGCGCCAGCAGCTTGGAGGGGGCCAGAGGCTCTGGGGCCAACGTCCTGACTTTC. It translates to CASSLEGARGSGANVLTF.

The chain combines TRBV25-1 with TRBJ2-3, with TRBD2 matching over 11 bases. The V gene end was trimmed by 3 bases and the J gene end by 2 bases; junction bases not matched to a gene: 10. CDR3 length: 18 amino acids. The germline CDR1 and CDR2 sequences are MGHDK and SYGVNS. The CDR3 region has the DNA TGTGCCAGCAGTGATCTTGCGGGGACTAGCGGTACCACAGATACGCAGTATTTT. As protein: CASSDLAGTSGTTDTQYF. Drawing the rest from reference TRBV25-1 and TRBJ2-3, the complete variable domain is EADIYQTPRYLVIGTGKKITLECSQTMGHDKMYWYQQDPGMELHLIHYSYGVNSTEKGDLSSESTVSRIRTEHFPLTLESARPSHTSQYLCASSDLAGTSGTTDTQYFGPGTRLTVL.

The chain uses TRBV30 and TRBJ2-2; 10 bases match TRBD1. With 2 bases clipped from V and 5 bases from J, the junction kept 8 bases outside the gene matches. Germline V gene data show CDR1 as GTSNPN and CDR2 as SVGIG (reference sequence). The CDR3 runs 16 residues. The CDR3 reads CAWSSRTGGITGELFF. The CDR3 nucleotides are TGTGCCTGGAGTTCCCGGACAGGGGGGATAACCGGGGAGCTGTTTTTT.

The chain employs TRBV5-1 and TRBJ1-4; tentative D call: TRBD1 (5 bases). Trimming removed 0 bases from V and 7 bases from J, with 10 bases in between. CDR3 length: 14 residues. Germline CDR1 is SGHRS and CDR2 is YFSETQ. The CDR3 sequence: CASSLGREGEKLFF. DNA of the CDR3: TGCGCCAGCAGCTTGGGCAGGGAGGGTGAAAAACTGTTTTTT.

In DNA, the CDR3 is TGTGCCACCAGCCGGGAGGGGTTTAGCAATCAGCCCCAGCATTTT. Amino acids: CATSREGFSNQPQHF. The V call is TRBV15, the J call TRBJ1-5, with D possibly being TRBD1 (5 bases). The CDR3 length is 15 residues. The V gene lost 5 bases and the J gene lost 0 bases, with 11 bases spanning the gap. CDR1 and CDR2 from the germline V gene are LNHNV and YYDKDF (reference sequence).

The chain is built from TRBV5-1 and TRBJ1-1; D is uncertain. V was pared by 0 bases and J by 1 base, with 13 bases between. The CDR3 contains 16 residues. Germline V CDR1 and CDR2: SGHRS, YFSETQ. CDR3 residues: CASSLDTVGENTEAFF. CDR3 nucleotide sequence: TGCGCCAGCAGCTTGGATACTGTGGGAGAGAACACTGAAGCTTTCTTT.

The chain combines TRBV19 with TRBJ1-2; 7 bases align to TRBD1. This CDR3 is built from 15 residues. The germline V gene encodes CDR1 LNHDA and CDR2 SQIVND (reference sequence). With 4 bases clipped from V and 7 bases from J, the junction kept 12 bases outside the gene matches. Written as DNA, the CDR3 is TGTGCCAGTAGTACCCGACAGGGTCTAATAGGTGGCTACACCTTC. Encoded protein: CASSTRQGLIGGYTF. The full variable domain, with the rest looked up from reference TRBV19 and TRBJ1-2, is DGGITQSPKYLFRKEGQNVTLSCEQNLNHDAMYWYRQDPGQGLRLIYYSQIVNDFQKGDIAEGYSVSREKKESFPLTVTSAQKNPTAFYLCASSTRQGLIGGYTFGSGTRLTVV.

The chain is built from TRBV15 and TRBJ2-7; 8 nucleotides match TRBD1. The CDR3 is made up of 15 amino acids. The germline V gene has CDR1 LNHNV and CDR2 YYDKDF (reference sequence). V shed 6 bases and J 5 bases; nucleotides not matched to a gene: 12. The CDR3 DNA sequence: TGTGCCACCAGGCATGGACAGGGATCCGTCCACGAGCAGTACTTC. It is translated as CATRHGQGSVHEQYF.

The rearrangement joins TRBV5-1 to TRBJ2-2; perhaps TRBD2 as D (5 bases). Per germline, CDR1 SGHRS and CDR2 YFSETQ. CDR3 length: 14 residues. Between the trimmed V and J ends, which lost 4 bases and 2 bases, there was a span of 9 bases. CDR3: CASSPSGNTGELFF. CDR3 nucleotides: TGCGCCAGCAGCCCCAGCGGTAACACCGGGGAGCTGTTTTTT.

The chain is built from TRBV5-1 and TRBJ1-3, with D possibly being TRBD1 (6 bases). With 1 base removed from V and 2 bases from J, the gap between germline ends came to 16 bases. Germline assignment: CDR1 SGHRS and CDR2 YFSETQ. The CDR3 is 17 residues long. The CDR3 DNA sequence: TGCGCCAGCAGCTTGTTCGACATCGGGGGGCCTGGAAACACCATATATTTT. It encodes CASSLFDIGGPGNTIYF.

The CDR3 region is CASSAELGGRPDTQYF. As DNA, the CDR3 is TGTGCCAGCAGCGCCGAGTTGGGGGGGCGGCCAGATACGCAGTATTTT. The rearrangement joins TRBV13 to TRBJ2-3; possible D gene TRBD2, 7 bases. The V gene's germline CDR1 is PRHDT and CDR2 FYEKMQ (reference sequence). The CDR3 runs to 16 residues. Between the trimmed V and J ends, which lost 5 bases and 4 bases, there was a span of 19 bases.

This rearrangement joins TRBV30 to TRBJ2-1; D gene ambiguous. The germline V gene has CDR1 GTSNPN and CDR2 SVGIG (reference sequence). Trimming cost V 7 bases and J 9 bases, with 13 bases left between them. The CDR3 has 11 residues. DNA of the CDR3: TGTGCCTTCACGTTCGGCGGTGAGCAGTTCTTC. It yields the protein CAFTFGGEQFF.

The chain uses TRBV6-5 and TRBJ2-3; 9 nucleotides line up with TRBD1. This CDR3 contains 15 residues. CDR1 is MNHEY and CDR2 is SVGAGI in the germline V gene. J gave up 3 bases and V 6 bases, and 7 bases lay outside the gene matches. The DNA of the CDR3 is TGTGCCAGCAGCCAATGGACAGGGGCTACAGATACGCAGTATTTT. It encodes CASSQWTGATDTQYF.

V is TRBV5-1 and J is TRBJ2-7; no reliable D call. V lost 0 bases, J lost 2 bases, and 15 bases lay in between. The CDR3 extends over 16 amino acids. Germline-derived CDR1 and CDR2 are SGHRS and YFSETQ. CDR3 in DNA: TGCGCCAGCAGCTTGGCCCGGTCTCCCACCGCCTACGAGCAGTACTTC. Protein: CASSLARSPTAYEQYF.

The chain uses TRBV6-6 and TRBJ1-5; D remains ambiguous. Per germline, CDR1 MNHNY and CDR2 SVGAGI (reference sequence). V was shortened by 2 bases and J by 5 bases, with 4 bases between the two germline ends. This CDR3 has 12 amino acids. CDR3 in DNA: TGTGCCAGCAGTTACGCGGATCAGCCCCAGCATTTT. It specifies CASSYADQPQHF.

The chain employs TRBV18 and TRBJ2-7; 8 nucleotides agree with TRBD1. Germline assignment: CDR1 KGHSH and CDR2 LQKENI. There are 13 residues in the CDR3. Trimming took 4 bases from V and 5 from J; bases not matched to a gene: 4. CDR3 sequence reads: CASSLLTGDEQYF. CDR3 nucleotide sequence: TGTGCCAGCTCACTACTGACAGGGGACGAGCAGTACTTC.

The chain recombines TRBV6-5 with TRBJ1-5; 7 bases are shared with TRBD1. CDR3 length: 13 amino acids. Germline V lookup: CDR1 MNHEY, CDR2 SVGAGI. V lost 4 bases, J lost 5 bases, and 2 bases stayed unmatched. As DNA, the CDR3 is TGTGCCAGCAGTTGGGACAGAGATCAGCCCCAGCATTTT. Protein sequence: CASSWDRDQPQHF.